The clone carrying this TCR beta chain came up once. The germline V and J ends were trimmed by 0 bases and 1 base, with 5 bases remaining between them. CDR3 size: 14 residues. Per germline, CDR1 MRHNA and CDR2 SNTAGT. TCR beta chains were sequenced at survey level with immunoSEQ. Produced via immunoSEQ multiplex PCR; TCRdb's table is partial and in-frame only. The sample includes approximately 50,000 clones, just over 90% seen only once; the top ten take about 10%. The rearrangement joins TRBV6-4 to TRBJ2-3; a weak D match, TRBD1 (5 bases). This clonotype was sampled from a man between 35 and 55 years old with rheumatoid arthritis. The sequencing input was PBMCs. CDR3 amino acids: CASSDSGGTDTQYF. In DNA form, the CDR3 reads TGTGCCAGCAGTGACTCAGGGGGCACAGATACGCAGTATTTT.